A selection of T cell receptor beta chains follows, all from one sample in a study of neoadjuvant anti-PD-1 for oral cavity cancer. Repertoires were generated with immunoSEQ multiplex PCR, while TCRdb's copy carries only in-frame clones and drops some. The table records about 12,000 clones, roughly two thirds of them present only once. The starting material was PBMCs, obtained after nivolumab (anti-PD-1) treatment. The receptors here all came from a person between 35 and 79 years old with oral cavity squamous cell carcinoma. Both conserved end residues are part of each CDR3.

J,length,V,CDR3
TRBJ1-5,14,TRBV27,CASSGEGTNQPQHF
TRBJ2-1,14,TRBV4-1,CASSQLAGYNEQFF
TRBJ2-5,14,TRBV7-9,CASRQTGFQETQYF
TRBJ2-7,14,TRBV5-1,CASSLGTVSYEQYF
TRBJ2-1,15,TRBV5-1,CASRGASGAYNEQFF
TRBJ1-3,16,TRBV5-8,CASSGRDRISGNTIYF
TRBJ1-1,12,TRBV2,CASKGDRGKAFF
TRBJ2-1,13,TRBV7-3,CASSFPDSLEQFF
TRBJ1-1,15,TRBV14,CASSQVAGLNTEAFF
TRBJ2-5,15,TRBV7-8,CASKEVGGPPETQYF
TRBJ2-5,15,TRBV5-1,CASSLQTTEQETQYF
TRBJ2-7,14,TRBV2,CASSGQGARYEQYF
TRBJ1-4,14,TRBV5-6,CASSLAAGPGKLFF
TRBJ2-7,14,TRBV10-3,CAISERQGIYEQYF
TRBJ1-1,14,TRBV27,CASSGGWGATLAFF
TRBJ1-5,13,TRBV6-6,CASSWSGDQPQHF
TRBJ1-4,15,TRBV19,CASSKPTSFNEKLFF
TRBJ1-1,15,TRBV4-1,CASSQADRENTEAFF
TRBJ2-7,13,TRBV7-6,CASSPTGLYEQYF
TRBJ2-3,13,TRBV9,CASSVGGTDTQYF
TRBJ2-7,15,TRBV6-1,CASSASGRPNYEQYF
TRBJ2-1,14,TRBV4-1,CASSGGGRFREQFF
TRBJ2-5,13,TRBV29-1,CSVDRNRGETQYF
TRBJ1-5,15,TRBV25-1,CASSPTGAWNQPQHF
TRBJ2-1,15,TRBV29-1,CSVEGFGTIYNEQFF
TRBJ1-1,15,TRBV19,CASISRGSLNTEAFF